The rows below give T cell receptor beta chains drawn from one sample of a study of blood T cell repertoires in COVID-19. Repertoires were generated with immunoSEQ multiplex PCR, while TCRdb's copy carries only in-frame clones and drops some. Here the sample spans 95,000 to 150,000 clones, approximately 74% being singletons. The material sequenced was peripheral blood. The receptors were gathered from a man between 60 and 75 years old with acute or convalescent COVID-19. Both conserved end residues are part of each CDR3. D genes are given only for firm matches. Clone size appears in some rows only: once, few, many, or a class for an expanded clone.

V	J	D	size	DNA	CDR3
TRBV11-2	TRBJ2-2	TRBD2	NA	TGTGCCAGCAGCGCCGGACTAGCGGGGGGGCCGAACACCGGGGAGCTGTTTTTT	CASSAGLAGGPNTGELFF
TRBV10-3	TRBJ2-7	NA	NA	TGTGCCATCAGTGAGTCGGTGAGTGTCTCATTCTCGAGACAGAAGCCTTACGAGCAGTACTTC	CAISESVSVSFSRQKPYEQYF
TRBV12-3/TRBV12-4	TRBJ2-1	NA	NA	TGTGCCAGCAGTTTAGTACCAGGCGATGAGCAGTTCTTC	CASSLVPGDEQFF
TRBV30	TRBJ2-1	TRBD2	NA	TGTGCCTGGAGTGTTCGCGGGGGGGTCTCCTACAATGAGCAGTTCTTC	CAWSVRGGVSYNEQFF
TRBV7-9	TRBJ2-2	TRBD2	NA	TGTGCCAGCAGCTTTCTCCTAGCGGGAGGGCCGGCGAACACCGGGGAGCTGTTTTTT	CASSFLLAGGPANTGELFF
TRBV7-6	TRBJ2-1	TRBD2	NA	TGTGCCAGCAGCTCTAGCGGGAGATCAGATGAGCAGTTCTTC	CASSSSGRSDEQFF
TRBV28	TRBJ2-1	NA	NA	TGTGCCAGCAGTTTCGGTAGCTCCTACAATGAGCAGTTCTTC	CASSFGSSYNEQFF
TRBV6-2/TRBV6-3	TRBJ2-3	TRBD2	NA	TGTGCCAGCAGTAGGCCGGGGGGGCGGGAAGATACGCAGTATTTT	CASSRPGGREDTQYF
TRBV14	TRBJ2-7	TRBD2	once	TGTGCCAGCAGCCAAGATAGCGGGAGGCCCCACGAGCAGTACTTC	CASSQDSGRPHEQYF
TRBV6-4	TRBJ2-1	TRBD2	NA	TGTGCCAGCAGTGAAGAGGCGGGGGGGCGGCATGAGCAGTTCTTC	CASSEEAGGRHEQFF
TRBV7-2	TRBJ1-1	TRBD1	few	TGTGCCAGCAGCTTACAGGGGGGTTACACTGAAGCTTTCTTT	CASSLQGGYTEAFF
TRBV27	TRBJ2-1	TRBD1	once	TGTGCCAGCACCCCTTGGACAGGGAACAATGAGCAGTTCTTC	CASTPWTGNNEQFF
TRBV7-2	TRBJ2-3	TRBD1	few	TGTGCCAGCAGCTTTCCGGGACAGGGAAACACAGATACGCAGTATTTT	CASSFPGQGNTDTQYF
TRBV29-1	TRBJ1-2	NA	NA	TGCAGCGTTGAAGCCACAGAAAGGAAGGGCTACACCTTC	CSVEATERKGYTF
TRBV4-2	TRBJ1-2	NA	NA	TGTGCCAGCAGCCAAGTGGCGGGAATCAATACTTATGGCTACACCTTC	CASSQVAGINTYGYTF
TRBV7-9	TRBJ1-5	NA	NA	TGTGCCAGCAGCTTATTTGGTGAACTAAGCAATCAGCCCCAGCATTTT	CASSLFGELSNQPQHF
TRBV6-5	TRBJ2-7	NA	once	TGTGCCAGCAGCCTCACGGGACTCCCGACCTACGAGCAGTACTTC	CASSLTGLPTYEQYF
TRBV7-3	TRBJ2-3	NA	NA	TGTGCCAGCAGTCGGGATGGCCATGGGGCAGATACGCAGTATTTT	CASSRDGHGADTQYF
TRBV2	TRBJ2-5	NA	once	TGTGCCAGCAAGGTCGGGAGAAAAGGAGAGACCCAGTACTTC	CASKVGRKGETQYF
TRBV6-1	TRBJ1-5	NA	NA	TGTGCCAGCAGTGCCCAGACAGAGTATAGCAATCAGCCCCAGCATTTT	CASSAQTEYSNQPQHF
TRBV30	TRBJ2-1	NA	NA	TGTGCCTGGGCAAGGGGAAATGAGCAGTTCTTC	CAWARGNEQFF
TRBV7-2	TRBJ1-6	TRBD1	NA	TGTGCCAGCAGCCAAGGGACAGGGCTTGTAAACGCGCTCCACTTT	CASSQGTGLVNALHF
TRBV2	TRBJ2-3	TRBD2	NA	TGTGCCAGCACTATCGAGCGGGGGGGCTACCCAGATACGCAGTATTTT	CASTIERGGYPDTQYF
TRBV28	TRBJ2-7	TRBD2	NA	TGTGCCAGCAGACCGACTAGCGGGGGCGTCTCCTACGAGCAGTACTTC	CASRPTSGGVSYEQYF
TRBV2	TRBJ1-1	NA	NA	TGTGCCAGCGACGGAGCGACTGAAGCTTTCTTT	CASDGATEAFF
TRBV6-4	TRBJ1-2	NA	NA	TGTGCCAGCAGTGGAGAAGGGGTTCGTGGCTACACCTTC	CASSGEGVRGYTF
TRBV10-3	TRBJ2-1	NA	few	TGTGCCATCAGTGATGGTCTAGCGAAAAATGAGCAGTTCTTC	CAISDGLAKNEQFF
TRBV2	TRBJ1-5	NA	NA	TGTGCCAGCGGGAGGGGTATACTTGATCAGCCCCAGCATTTT	CASGRGILDQPQHF
TRBV15	TRBJ1-2	TRBD1	NA	TGTGCCACCAGCAGAGTCCGGGACAGTCTCCATGGCTACACCTTC	CATSRVRDSLHGYTF
TRBV5-1	TRBJ1-1	NA	NA	TGCGCCAGCACCGGTGTACTGAACACTGAAGCTTTCTTT	CASTGVLNTEAFF
TRBV2	TRBJ1-1	NA	few	TGTGCCAGCGATAGCGGAGGGAACACTGAAGCTTTCTTT	CASDSGGNTEAFF
TRBV18	TRBJ2-7	TRBD2	NA	TGTGCCAGCTCACCACAGGGAGGGTCATACGAGCAGTACTTC	CASSPQGGSYEQYF
TRBV7-8	TRBJ1-5	NA	NA	TGTGCCAGCAGCTTTCCGGGAGATCAGCCCCAGCATTTT	CASSFPGDQPQHF
TRBV21-1	TRBJ2-5	NA	once	TGTGCCAGCCCGGGACTAGCGGGAGGAGAGACCCAGTACTTC	CASPGLAGGETQYF
TRBV19	TRBJ1-5	TRBD1	NA	TGTGCCACTAAACAGGGGGCCCCATATAGCAATCAGCCCCAGCATTTT	CATKQGAPYSNQPQHF
TRBV6-5	TRBJ2-7	NA	NA	TGTGCCAGCAGTTTACTTCGGAGGGGCATCGACGAGCAGTACTTC	CASSLLRRGIDEQYF
TRBV24-1	TRBJ2-5	NA	NA	TGTGCCACCAGTGAGATCCGGGACCAAGAGACCCAGTACTTC	CATSEIRDQETQYF
TRBV14	TRBJ2-7	NA	NA	TGTGCCAGCAGCCAAGATCAGGCCGCGTGGTACGAGCAGTACTTC	CASSQDQAAWYEQYF
TRBV27	TRBJ2-2	TRBD1	NA	TGTGCCAGCAGTCCTAGTTGGGACAGGGGGCTTGGCGGGGAGCTGTTTTTT	CASSPSWDRGLGGELFF
TRBV5-1	TRBJ2-7	NA	NA	TGCGCCAGCAGCTTGGGATCTCCGGGGAGGGAGCAGTACTTC	CASSLGSPGREQYF
TRBV5-1	TRBJ2-7	TRBD2	NA	TGCGCCAGCAGCTTGGTTTCTACTAGCGGGAGCTCCTACGAGCAGTACTTC	CASSLVSTSGSSYEQYF
TRBV5-6	TRBJ2-3	TRBD2	NA	TGTGCCAGCAGCTTGTCGGCTAGCGGGAGTATAGATACGCAGTATTTT	CASSLSASGSIDTQYF
TRBV6-4	TRBJ2-5	NA	NA	TGTGCCAGCAGTGACTCCCAGGGTCCTCAAGAGACCCAGTACTTC	CASSDSQGPQETQYF